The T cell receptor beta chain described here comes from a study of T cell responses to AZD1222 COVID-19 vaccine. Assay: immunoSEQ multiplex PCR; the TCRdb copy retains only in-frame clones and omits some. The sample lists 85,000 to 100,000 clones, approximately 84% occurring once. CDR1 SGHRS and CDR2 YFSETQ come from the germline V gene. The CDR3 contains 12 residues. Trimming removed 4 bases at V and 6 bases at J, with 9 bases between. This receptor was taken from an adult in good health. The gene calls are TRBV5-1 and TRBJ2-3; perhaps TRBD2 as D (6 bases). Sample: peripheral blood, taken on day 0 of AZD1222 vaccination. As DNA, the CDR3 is TGCGCCAGCAGCCCCGCGGGGGATACGCAGTATTTT. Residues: CASSPAGDTQYF.